The rows below give T cell receptor beta chains drawn from one sample of a study of shared clonotypes between healthy human individuals. This table comes from immunoSEQ multiplex PCR, and its TCRdb copy is limited to in-frame clones, with some not included. The data show a few million clones, roughly 93% seen once. The specimen sequenced was naive CD4+ T cells from PBMCs. The receptors originated from a man aged 18 to 30 in good health. Some clones in this sample may be carry-over from other donors' samples. The conserved cysteine and the conserved F or W are not part of the CDR3 here.

v_call cdr3_aa
TRBV29-1 SVGSGPSNYGYT
TRBV29-1 SARKTGTDTQY
TRBV5-6 ASSFGEASSGANVLT
TRBV11-3 ASSFVTGANEQF
TRBV18 ASSPIGTGGQPQH
TRBV4-3 ASSQDRTGAEAF
TRBV6-6 ASTIPPGTYGYT
TRBV14 ASSPGLAGGPSYNEQF
TRBV28 ASSKTRQFYSNQPQH
TRBV29-1 SVVRQGNTEAF
TRBV25-1 ASSVPGTGNTIY
TRBV7-9 ASSRRARTGSYEQY
TRBV4-1 ASSHRQGKAGDNEQF
TRBV19 ASSIRDRGADTQY
TRBV7-3 ASSLPFSHGGNQPQH
TRBV5-1 ASSLAGLAVTYEQY
TRBV9 ASSVGGGGTASYEQY
TRBV4-2 ASSQASGAGYGYT
TRBV5-1 ASRPPGTGFTEAF
TRBV27 ASSHPTGGGYNEQF
TRBV9 ASSVGASEKETQY
TRBV28 ASALSPGGRSSTDTQY
TRBV14 ASSPIARAGNEQF
TRBV5-4 ASSTDNEQF
TRBV7-9 ASSYGDRRNEKLF
TRBV2 ASSQQGFNQPQH
TRBV28 ASKVGSNYEQY
TRBV4-2 ASSPGQLNTEAF
TRBV9 ASSVLLEGGGELF
TRBV7-9 ASSPNRGRTGELF
TRBV29-1 SATVGTGDPQQY
TRBV4-3 ASSQRSGTFTQY
TRBV7-9 ASSFDLAGGMYNEQF
TRBV2 ASRGSGVYNEQF
TRBV7-8 ASSIGVGQGSDTQY
TRBV18 ASSAGTNPTYEQY
TRBV28 ASSELYGYT
TRBV19 ASSSSGSSYNEQF
TRBV19 ASRTGASGANVLT
TRBV6-5 ASSDRQARGYT
TRBV11-3 ASSSGQNTEAF
TRBV10-3 AISSDRGEAQPQH
TRBV18 ASSPPDRIGEKLF
TRBV11-2 ASSTRLYGNEQF